A selection of T cell receptor beta chains follows, all from one sample in a study of Graves' ophthalmopathy and Graves' hyperthyroidism. TCRdb analysed the multiplex PCR reads with MiXCR anew, one entry per CDR3 protein. In the table there are roughly 410,000 distinct CDR3 sequences, 15% of which are singletons. Sequenced input: peripheral blood. The origin of the receptors is a woman under 30 with stable Graves' hyperthyroidism. Both conserved end residues are part of each CDR3. A D gene is named only where the DNA matches it firmly. Some rows have no size entry. The others give once, few or many, or a class for an expanded clone.

CDR3aa	CDR3nt	d_gene	j_gene	v_gene	abundance
CASSLKVGATEAFF	TGTGCCAGCAGTCTAAAGGTCGGGGCCACTGAAGCTTTCTTT	.	TRBJ1-1	TRBV27	many
CSAGLVSIQETQYF	TGCAGTGCCGGACTAGTCAGTATCCAAGAGACCCAGTACTTC	TRBD2	TRBJ2-5	TRBV20-1	few
CASSGALGANEQYF	TGTGCCAGCAGTGGGGCTTTGGGGGCCAACGAGCAGTACTTC	.	TRBJ2-7	TRBV6-1	many
CATRDRVRETQYF	TGTGCCACCCGGGACAGGGTTCGGGAGACCCAGTACTTC	TRBD1	TRBJ2-5	TRBV24-1	.
CASSGGTGDNQPQHF	TGTGCCAGCAGCGGAGGGACAGGTGACAATCAGCCCCAGCATTTT	TRBD1	TRBJ1-5	TRBV5-6	few
CASSVRRGDGYTF	TGTGCCAGCAGCGTACGGCGGGGTGATGGCTACACCTTC	.	TRBJ1-2	TRBV9	many
CASSESQVHQPQHF	TGTGCCAGCAGTGAGTCACAGGTTCATCAGCCCCAGCATTTT	.	TRBJ1-5	TRBV25-1	.
CASSLAGRKAFF	TGTGCCAGCAGCTTGGCGGGACGGAAAGCTTTCTTT	.	TRBJ1-1	TRBV7-2	many
CASSPRKGQGDFSPLHF	TGTGCCAGCAGCCCAAGGAAAGGACAGGGAGATTTTTCACCCCTCCACTTT	TRBD1	TRBJ1-6	TRBV7-9	many
CASSRQGASGELFF	TGTGCCAGCAGTCGACAGGGGGCAAGCGGGGAGCTGTTTTTT	TRBD1	TRBJ2-2	TRBV12-3/TRBV12-4	.
CSARVGQNFGYTF	TGCAGTGCTAGAGTGGGACAGAACTTCGGCTACACCTTC	TRBD1	TRBJ1-2	TRBV20-1	.
CASSIAGGGDEQYF	TGTGCCAGCAGCATAGCGGGAGGTGGAGACGAGCAGTACTTC	TRBD2	TRBJ2-7	TRBV6-1	.
CASSLRGLLNYGYTF	TGTGCCAGCAGTTTACGTGGACTGCTTAACTATGGCTACACCTTC	.	TRBJ1-2	TRBV28	many
CASSPFFGTGNSPLHF	TGTGCCAGCAGCCCTTTTTTCGGGACAGGGAATTCACCCCTCCACTTT	TRBD1	TRBJ1-6	TRBV6-5	many
CASSPGQNSGYTF	TGTGCCAGCAGCCCGGGCCAGAATAGTGGCTACACCTTC	.	TRBJ1-2	TRBV11-2	many
CASSSGHNMYEQYF	TGTGCCAGCAGTTCGGGACACAATATGTACGAGCAGTACTTC	.	TRBJ2-7	TRBV27	.
CASNPREGNSPLHF	TGTGCCAGCAACCCCCGGGAGGGTAATTCACCCCTCCACTTT	.	TRBJ1-6	TRBV6-1	many
CASTFGTSGGVFKNIQYF	TGTGCCAGCACCTTCGGGACTAGCGGGGGGGTTTTCAAAAACATTCAGTACTTC	TRBD2	TRBJ2-4	TRBV12-3/TRBV12-4	.
CASSSTETYEQYF	TGTGCCAGCAGTTCGACTGAGACCTACGAGCAGTACTTC	.	TRBJ2-7	TRBV12-3/TRBV12-4	.
CASSYGGGTYGYTF	TGTGCCAGCAGTTACGGTGGGGGTACCTATGGCTACACCTTC	.	TRBJ1-2	TRBV6-5	many
CASSGYPGQGSGEAFF	TGTGCCAGCAGCGGATATCCGGGACAGGGATCCGGTGAAGCTTTCTTT	TRBD1	TRBJ1-1	TRBV13	.
CASSYRFDGTYEQYF	TGTGCCAGCAGTTACAGGTTCGACGGGACCTACGAGCAGTACTTC	.	TRBJ2-7	TRBV6-5	.
CASSEVAGQGIYYEQYF	TGTGCCAGCAGTGAGGTAGCGGGACAAGGAATTTACTACGAGCAGTACTTC	TRBD2	TRBJ2-7	TRBV6-1	many
CASRREDSSNQPQHF	TGTGCCAGCAGAAGGGAGGACAGTAGCAATCAGCCCCAGCATTTT	.	TRBJ1-5	TRBV2	many
CASSLDPGGGAPEQYF	TGTGCCAGCAGCTTAGATCCCGGCGGGGGGGCCCCCGAGCAGTACTTC	TRBD2	TRBJ2-7	TRBV11-2	many
CASTIWDIPRDGYTF	TGTGCCAGCACTATTTGGGACATTCCACGGGATGGCTACACCTTC	.	TRBJ1-2	TRBV12-3/TRBV12-4	many
CSAQTDRGGMWAFF	TGCAGCGCCCAGACGGACAGGGGAGGAATGTGGGCTTTCTTT	TRBD1	TRBJ1-1	TRBV29-1	few
CATGQGGNQAQHF	TGTGCCACCGGACAGGGGGGGAATCAGGCCCAGCATTTT	TRBD1	TRBJ1-5	TRBV24-1	once
CSARARWGLYEQYF	TGCAGTGCTAGAGCCCGGTGGGGGCTTTACGAGCAGTACTTC	.	TRBJ2-7	TRBV20-1	many
CASSQGGEGQPQHF	TGCGCCAGCAGTCAAGGGGGCGAGGGTCAGCCCCAGCATTTT	TRBD1	TRBJ1-5	TRBV5-1	few
CASSEIRVHTEAFF	TGTGCCAGCAGTGAGATCAGGGTCCACACTGAAGCTTTCTTT	.	TRBJ1-1	TRBV2	many